A single sample is the source of the 27 T cell receptor beta chains below, sequenced in a study of neurological immune-mediated disorders. From the 5' RACE reads, TCRdb called clonotypes with MiXCR, one entry per CDR3 protein. This table has 80,000 to 100,000 distinct CDR3 sequences, approximately 4% appearing once. Sample: PBMCs. The receptors were sampled from a woman aged 45-65 years with multiple sclerosis.

This clonotype was picked up many times. The V and J genes are TRBV5-1 and TRBJ2-1, with TRBD2 matching 10 bases. Germline CDR1 and CDR2: SGHRS and YFSETQ. This CDR3 has 19 amino acids. Trimming cost V 0 bases and J 0 bases; bases outside gene matches: 9. DNA of the CDR3: TGCGCCAGCAGCTTGGCCCTAGCGGGGGAACCGAGCTCCTACAATGAGCAGTTCTTC. Protein sequence: CASSLALAGEPSSYNEQFF.

At least ten counts were recorded for this clonotype. J is TRBJ1-6 and V is TRBV9, with D perhaps TRBD1 (6 bases). With 4 bases removed from V and 5 bases from J, the gap between germline ends came to 10 bases. Germline lookup yields CDR1 SGDLS and CDR2 YYNGEE. The CDR3 covers 14 residues. CDR3: CASSSTGNNSPLHF. The CDR3 region has the DNA TGTGCCAGCAGCTCCACAGGGAATAATTCACCCCTCCACTTT.

This chain links TRBV4-1 with TRBJ1-5; maybe TRBD1 (6 bases). This CDR3 is 17 amino acids long. With 1 base removed from V and 1 base from J, the gap between germline ends came to 14 bases. CDR1 is MGHRA and CDR2 is YSYEKL in the germline V gene. The CDR3 DNA reads as TGCGCCAGCAGCCAAGTTATCACGGGGGCGAGCAATCAGCCCCAGCATTTT. Its translation is CASSQVITGASNQPQHF.

This clonotype was seen ten or more times. The chain links TRBV20-1 to TRBJ2-1; TRBD1 is a possible D gene (6 bases). Trimming stripped 6 bases from V and 0 bases from J, with 15 bases between. This CDR3 region has 15 residues. In germline, CDR1 is DFQATT, CDR2 SNEGSKA (reference sequence). The CDR3 protein is CSAPGQSISYNEQFF. The DNA for the CDR3 is TGCAGTGCCCCAGGACAGTCGATCTCCTACAATGAGCAGTTCTTC.

Ten or more counts support this clonotype. The chain combines TRBV12-3 or TRBV12-4 with TRBJ1-5; D is uncertain. This CDR3 has 13 amino acids. Trimming took off 6 bases at V and 5 bases at J, with 11 bases between the two ends. DNA of the CDR3: TGTGCCAGCAGCGAAGGGTCACATCAGCCCCAGCATTTT. It codes for CASSEGSHQPQHF.

This clonotype was found a few times. This may come from a read error, since a much larger clone is one base off. The genes are TRBV12-3 or TRBV12-4 and TRBJ1-1; D is unresolved. V lost 6 bases and J 1 base, leaving 9 bases between the germline ends. This CDR3 has 13 amino acids. The CDR3 loop is CASRITENTEAFF. The CDR3 DNA reads as TGTGCCAGCAGGATAACGGAGAACACTGAAGCTTTCTTT.

As concerns this clonotype: A much more abundant neighbour one base away suggests this may be a read error. The chain links TRBV7-9 to TRBJ2-4; D possibly corresponds to TRBD1 (5 bases). The germline V gene encodes CDR1 SEHNR and CDR2 FQNEAQ (reference sequence). The length of the CDR3 is 14 residues. CDR3 nucleotides: TGTGCCAGCAGCCGCCTGACAGCCAAAAAAATTCAGTACTTC. Its protein is CASSRLTAKKIQYF.

This clonotype has at least ten counts. The chain carries TRBV20-1 and TRBJ2-7, with TRBD1 matching 8 bases. The CDR3 spans 12 residues. The germline CDR1 and CDR2 sequences are DFQATT and SNEGSKA (reference sequence). V lost 6 bases to trimming and J lost 3 bases; unmatched junction nucleotides: 4. The CDR3 sequence is CSAGQAVYEQYF. DNA of the CDR3: TGCAGTGCGGGACAGGCCGTCTACGAGCAGTACTTC.

The chain couples TRBV4-3 to TRBJ1-6; D not resolved. Trimming removed 2 bases at V and 0 bases at J, with 11 bases between. Germline loops: CDR1 LGHNA, CDR2 YSLEER. CDR3 length equals 17 residues. CDR3 nucleotides: TGCGCCAGCAGCCAAAGGACCCCAAGCTCCTATAATTCACCCCTCCACTTT. Translation gives CASSQRTPSSYNSPLHF.

A remark on this clonotype: A single base separates this from a much larger clone, so it may be a read error. V usage is TRBV5-1 and J usage is TRBJ2-4, with TRBD1 matching 9 bases. Germline lookup yields CDR1 SGHRS and CDR2 YFSETQ. The CDR3 contains 14 residues. The CDR3 is CASSSTGGKKIQYF. The CDR3 nucleotides read TGCGCCAGCAGCTCTACAGGGGGCAAAAAAATTCAGTACTTC.

This clonotype showed up just a few times. The chain links TRBV7-9 to TRBJ2-1; D uncertain. Germline loops: CDR1 SEHNR, CDR2 FQNEAQ (reference sequence). With 1 base removed from V and 8 bases from J, the gap between germline ends came to 6 bases. CDR3 length equals 12 residues. CDR3 region: CASSLERYEQFF. The CDR3 DNA reads as TGTGCCAGCAGCTTAGAAAGATATGAGCAGTTCTTC.

This clonotype was counted at least ten times. The chain uses TRBV20-1 and TRBJ1-2, with 8 bases that match TRBD1. This CDR3 contains 10 residues. Germline V gene data show CDR1 as DFQATT and CDR2 as SNEGSKA (reference sequence). V was pared by 2 bases and J by 12 bases, with 2 bases of the junction left unmatched. The CDR3, as DNA: TGCAGTGCTAGACGGACAGGGAACACCTTC. Translating gives CSARRTGNTF.

This clonotype was observed at least ten times. V gene TRBV4-1 combines with J gene TRBJ1-2; D gene unclear. The CDR3 is 14 amino acids. Germline V gene sequence: CDR1 MGHRA, CDR2 YSYEKL. Trimming pared 3 bases from V and 4 bases from J, leaving 12 bases between. The chain's CDR3 is CASSHEGRRYGYTF. CDR3 bases: TGCGCCAGCAGCCATGAAGGACGGCGCTATGGCTACACCTTC.

There are many counts of this clonotype. The gene calls are TRBV6-2 or TRBV6-3 and TRBJ1-5; 8 nucleotides line up with TRBD1. J gave up 2 bases and V 5 bases, and 5 bases lay outside the gene matches. This CDR3 has 15 amino acids. Germline CDR1 is MNHEY and CDR2 is SVGEGT. The CDR3 reads CASSDRQGRNQPQHF. Written as DNA, the CDR3 is TGTGCCAGCAGTGACAGACAGGGGCGCAATCAGCCCCAGCATTTT.

This clonotype was detected ten times or more. The CDR3 DNA reads as TGTGCCAGCAGCTTAGTAACGTATGGGAATCCCCAGCATTTT. This codes for CASSLVTYGNPQHF. The genes are TRBV5-5 and TRBJ1-5; unclear D gene. The V gene lost 2 bases and the J gene lost 10 bases, with 16 bases spanning the gap. In germline, CDR1 is SGHKS, CDR2 YYEKEE (reference sequence). The CDR3 has 14 residues. Supplemented by reference TRBV5-5 and TRBJ1-5, the full variable domain reads DAGVTQSPTHLIKTRGQQVTLRCSPISGHKSVSWYQQVLGQGPQFIFQYYEKEERGRGNFPDRFSARQFPNYSSELNVNALLLGDSALYLCASSLVTYGNPQHFGDGTRLSIL.

This clonotype was recorded a few times. The rearrangement links TRBV20-1 to TRBJ2-7, with TRBD2 matching 9 bases. Germline CDR1 and CDR2: DFQATT and SNEGSKA (reference sequence). J gave up 3 bases and V 4 bases, and 4 bases lay outside the gene matches. The CDR3 runs 13 residues. The CDR3 sequence is CSATTTSGYEQYF. The CDR3 DNA reads TGCAGTGCTACAACGACTAGCGGCTACGAGCAGTACTTC.

This clonotype was found a few times. The chain is built from TRBV12-3 or TRBV12-4 and TRBJ2-7, with D tentatively TRBD2 (6 bases). There are 15 residues in the CDR3. Trimming removed 5 bases from V and 7 bases from J, with 21 bases in between. CDR3 region: CASSPHRGNREEQYF. The CDR3 DNA is TGTGCCAGCAGTCCCCACCGGGGGAATAGAGAAGAGCAGTACTTC.

There are a few counts of this clonotype. This rearrangement joins TRBV6-2 or TRBV6-3 to TRBJ1-2; 9 bases agree with TRBD1. Looked up from germline, CDR1 is MNHEY and CDR2 is SVGEGT. Losses at the gene ends were 5 bases for V and 3 bases for J; bases not matched to a gene: 10. CDR3 length: 16 amino acids. CDR3 sequence (DNA): TGTGCCAGCAGTGTAACGAGAACAGGGGGCGACTATGGCTACACCTTC. Translated: CASSVTRTGGDYGYTF.

This clonotype was picked up many times. The chain uses TRBV20-1 and TRBJ2-3, with TRBD2 identical over 8 bases. The CDR3 is 13 amino acids. Per the germline V gene, CDR1 is DFQATT and CDR2 is SNEGSKA (reference sequence). The CDR3 sequence: CSAMGLGTDTQYF. DNA of the CDR3: TGCAGCGCCATGGGACTAGGCACAGATACGCAGTATTTT.

This clonotype showed up just a few times. The V gene is TRBV12-3 or TRBV12-4, the J gene TRBJ2-2; D is ambiguous. The CDR3 spans 14 residues. The V gene lost 6 bases and the J gene lost 0 bases, with 8 bases spanning the gap. CDR3 residues: CASRRTPNTGELFF. The DNA for the CDR3 is TGTGCCAGCAGAAGGACCCCGAACACCGGGGAGCTGTTTTTT.

This clonotype has at least ten counts. The rearrangement joins TRBV10-3 to TRBJ2-3; no definite D call. V lost 6 bases and J 1 base, leaving 14 bases between the germline ends. The V gene's germline CDR1 is ENHRY and CDR2 SYGVKD. The CDR3 runs 15 residues. CDR3 coding DNA: TGTGCCATCAGAAAGGAGATTCCGGGCACAGATACGCAGTATTTT. The encoded protein is CAIRKEIPGTDTQYF.

This clonotype was counted many times. CDR3 DNA sequence: TGCGCCAGCAGTCGGGGGACTAATGAAAAACTGTTTTTT. Its protein product is CASSRGTNEKLFF. This chain uses TRBV10-2 with TRBJ1-4; tentative D call: TRBD1 (5 bases). Germline assignment: CDR1 WSHSY and CDR2 SAAADI. Trimming removed 5 bases at V and 2 bases at J, with 6 bases between. This CDR3 is built from 13 residues.

This clonotype showed up many times. CDR3 region: CASSLYGGFNEQFF. CDR3 nucleotide sequence: TGTGCCAGCAGCTTGTACGGAGGGTTCAATGAGCAGTTCTTC. The chain joins TRBV7-2 to TRBJ2-1; TRBD2 is a possible D gene (6 bases). The V end was cut by 3 bases, the J end by 6 bases, with 12 bases between. The CDR3 spans 14 residues. Per germline, CDR1 SGHTA and CDR2 FQGNSA.

This clonotype was observed many times. The gene calls are TRBV2 and TRBJ1-5; 7 positions agree with TRBD1. The CDR3 extends over 14 amino acids. V was clipped by 6 bases and J by 9 bases; unmatched bases: 11. CDR1 and CDR2 (germline): SNHLY, FYNNEI. The DNA of the CDR3 is TGTGCCAGCAGACCTAAGGGGGCAGGGGCGCCCCAGCATTTT. Translation gives CASRPKGAGAPQHF.

J is TRBJ1-5 and V is TRBV7-2; D call uncertain. V was cut by 7 bases and J by 1 base, with 11 bases left in between. This CDR3 contains 14 residues. Germline V gene lookup returns CDR1 SGHTA and CDR2 FQGNSA. CDR3 nucleotide sequence: TGTGCCAGCACCGACGGGGTCAGCAATCAGCCCCAGCATTTT. Translation: CASTDGVSNQPQHF.

This clonotype was picked up many times. This chain links TRBV7-2 with TRBJ2-7; no firm D call. The CDR3 consists of 15 residues. Per the germline V gene, CDR1 is SGHTA and CDR2 is FQGNSA. V lost 1 base to trimming and J lost 0 bases, with 10 bases between them. The CDR3, as DNA: TGTGCCAGCAGCTTAGTGCCCGGTAGCTCCTACGAGCAGTACTTC. Encoded protein: CASSLVPGSSYEQYF. Supplemented by reference TRBV7-2 and TRBJ2-7, the full variable domain reads GAGVSQSPSNKVTEKGKDVELRCDPISGHTALYWYRQSLGQGLEFLIYFQGNSAPDKSGLPSDRFSAERTGGSVSTLTIQRTQQEDSAVYLCASSLVPGSSYEQYFGPGTRLTVT.

Ten or more counts support this clonotype. J is TRBJ1-1 and V is TRBV19; the D is unclear. Per the germline V gene, CDR1 is LNHDA and CDR2 is SQIVND (reference sequence). Trimming cost V 2 bases and J 3 bases, with 10 bases left between them. The CDR3 extends over 14 amino acids. The CDR3 DNA sequence: TGTGCCAGTAGTATAAATGCACTAGACACTGAAGCTTTCTTT. This encodes CASSINALDTEAFF.